One and the same sample provided the 23 T cell receptor beta chains below, sequenced in a study of identical twins listed by TCRdb under 2016. Libraries were constructed by 5' RACE. TCRdb shows the sequencer as Illumina HiSeq 2000. The public sequencing data were trimmed at Q25 with fastp and processed into clonotypes with MiXCR by TCRdb, which kept only in-frame beta chains. Identical CDR3 protein sequences are pooled into one entry, listed with their most common genes and DNA. Across this sample there are some 1,700,000 distinct CDR3 sequences, with more than 30% seen only once. The top ten clonotypes cover 0.25% to 0.3% of the sample. The sequenced material came from cord blood. All receptors derive from a newborn girl in good health.

This chain uses TRBV7-8 with TRBJ1-5; D possibly corresponds to TRBD1 (5 bases). Trimming removed 1 base at V and 0 bases at J, with 10 bases between. This CDR3 has 16 residues. Germline V gene lookup returns CDR1 SGHVS and CDR2 FQNEAQ. The CDR3 bases are TGTGCCAGCAGCTTAGAAGGGGTATATAGCAATCAGCCCCAGCATTTT. Amino acids: CASSLEGVYSNQPQHF.

The V gene is TRBV27, the J gene TRBJ2-1, with D unclear. CDR3 length equals 15 residues. Trimming took 1 base from V and 2 from J, leaving 9 bases between them. Germline V gene data show CDR1 as MNHEY and CDR2 as SMNVEV (reference sequence). The CDR3 DNA is TGTGCCAGCAGTTTATATGGAACCACCTACAATGAGCAGTTCTTC. Amino acids: CASSLYGTTYNEQFF.

This clonotype showed up just a few times. The CDR3 DNA is TGTGCCAGCAGCCAGAGGACAGCCCGTGAGCAGTACTTC. This gives the protein CASSQRTAREQYF. The chain recombines TRBV7-8 with TRBJ2-7; a possible D gene is TRBD1 (6 bases). The CDR3 loop spans 13 amino acids. V shed 5 bases and J shed 7 bases, with 15 bases lying between them. Germline lookup yields CDR1 SGHVS and CDR2 FQNEAQ.

This clonotype was seen repeatedly, ten times or more. This chain connects TRBV25-1 to TRBJ2-2; the D is unclear. Looked up from germline, CDR1 is MGHDK and CDR2 is SYGVNS. The CDR3 is made up of 13 amino acids. The ends were cut back, 1 base at V and 2 bases at J, with 2 bases in the middle. The CDR3 coding sequence is TGTGCCAGCAGTGAATCCAACACCGGGGAGCTGTTTTTT. Protein: CASSESNTGELFF.

Concerning this clonotype: Since a much larger clone is just one base distant, this may be a read error. The chain has TRBV5-1 and TRBJ2-1; 12 bases map to TRBD2. The CDR3 consists of 15 residues. Per germline, CDR1 SGHRS and CDR2 YFSETQ. CDR3 sequence reads: CASSWTSGTYKEQFF. The CDR3 DNA reads TGCGCCAGCAGCTGGACTAGCGGGACTTACAAGGAGCAGTTCTTC.

This chain links TRBV3-1 with TRBJ2-7; D not resolved. Germline V gene lookup returns CDR1 LGHDT and CDR2 YNNKEL (reference sequence). Trimming left V 0 bases short and J 0 bases short, with 9 bases between. The CDR3 has 15 amino acids. CDR3 bases: TGTGCCAGCAGCCAAGAAAGGGCTACCTCCTACGAGCAGTACTTC. Translation gives CASSQERATSYEQYF.

This clonotype has just a few counts. V usage is TRBV28 and J usage is TRBJ2-1; 8 bases agree with TRBD2. The V gene's germline CDR1 is MDHEN and CDR2 SYDVKM. J gave up 7 bases and V 4 bases, and 12 bases lay outside the gene matches. The CDR3 length is 16 residues. The CDR3 region is CASSSRGGRESNEQFF. The CDR3 coding sequence is TGTGCCAGCAGTTCCCGGGGGGGGCGGGAGTCAAATGAGCAGTTCTTC. Full variable domain (outside the CDR3, taken from reference TRBV28 and TRBJ2-1): DVKVTQSSRYLVKRTGEKVFLECVQDMDHENMFWYRQDPGLGLRLIYFSYDVKMKEKGDIPEGYSVSREKKERFSLILESASTNQTSMYLCASSSRGGRESNEQFFGPGTRLTVL.

The gene calls are TRBV2 and TRBJ1-2; 7 bases are shared with TRBD1. V shed 10 bases and J 4 bases; nucleotides not matched to a gene: 9. This CDR3 has 13 amino acids. Germline loops: CDR1 SNHLY, CDR2 FYNNEI. Here the CDR3 DNA reads TGTGCCAAGAACGGGGACAGACCCTATGGCTACACCTTC. Translation gives CAKNGDRPYGYTF.

This clonotype was counted only a few times. The rearrangement uses TRBV9 and TRBJ2-1; TRBD2 matches at 10 bases. The DNA end favors TRBJ2-7, so the J call may be wrong. Germline loops: CDR1 SGDLS, CDR2 YYNGEE. CDR3 length: 15 amino acids. The CDR3 is CASSVGTSGYNEQYF. The CDR3 DNA is TGTGCCAGCAGCGTAGGGACTAGCGGCTACAATGAGCAGTACTTC.

This sequence joins TRBV6-1 and TRBJ2-7, with D unclear. The CDR3 is 15 amino acids. Trimming cost V 4 bases and J 2 bases, with 15 bases left between them. Germline CDR1 and CDR2: MNHNS and SASEGT. The CDR3: CASSAETVATYEQYF. The DNA of the CDR3 is TGTGCCAGCAGTGCCGAGACGGTGGCAACCTACGAGCAGTACTTC.

This clonotype was seen just once. V gene TRBV7-6 combines with J gene TRBJ1-4; D is unresolved. The V gene lost 1 base and the J gene lost 3 bases, with 9 bases spanning the gap. Germline CDR1 reads SGHVS; CDR2 reads FNYEAQ. CDR3 length: 15 amino acids. The CDR3 here is CASSLDVPANEKLFF. The CDR3 nucleotides read TGTGCCAGCAGCTTAGACGTCCCGGCTAATGAAAAACTGTTTTTT. The full variable domain, in which reference TRBV7-6 and TRBJ1-4 provide the parts outside the CDR3, is GAGVSQSPRYKVTKRGQDVALRCDPISGHVSLYWYRQALGQGPEFLTYFNYEAQQDKSGLPNDRFSAERPEGSISTLTIQRTEQRDSAMYRCASSLDVPANEKLFFGSGTQLSVL.

The rearrangement links TRBV4-1 to TRBJ2-7; TRBD2 might be the D (5 bases). Germline CDR1 reads MGHRA; CDR2 reads YSYEKL. The CDR3 sequence is 15 residues long. V lost 1 base to trimming and J lost 4 bases, with 14 bases between them. The CDR3 here is CASSQGRPARYEQYF. Written as DNA, the CDR3 is TGCGCCAGCAGCCAAGGGAGGCCAGCGAGGTACGAGCAGTACTTC.

Ten or more counts support this clonotype. The chain employs TRBV15 and TRBJ2-1, with TRBD2 matching 7 bases. The germline gives CDR1 LNHNV, CDR2 YYDKDF (reference sequence). The CDR3 is 14 amino acids. Losses at the gene ends were 2 bases for V and 3 bases for J; bases not matched to a gene: 1. Here the CDR3 reads CATSRLADYNEQFF. The DNA for the CDR3 is TGTGCCACCAGCAGACTAGCGGACTACAATGAGCAGTTCTTC.

The chain combines TRBV5-6 with TRBJ2-1; TRBD2 matches at 8 bases. Germline loops: CDR1 SGHDT, CDR2 YYEEEE. Trimming at V came to 4 bases and at J to 6 bases, leaving 6 bases not matched to a gene. The CDR3 is 14 amino acids. The CDR3 reads CASSVAGRLNEQFF. The CDR3 DNA follows: TGTGCCAGCAGCGTAGCGGGGAGACTCAATGAGCAGTTCTTC.

V is TRBV3-1 and J is TRBJ2-3; 9 bases match TRBD2. Looked up from germline, CDR1 is LGHDT and CDR2 is YNNKEL (reference sequence). This CDR3 is built from 23 residues. J lost 2 bases, V lost 3 bases, and 27 bases had no gene match. CDR3 sequence (DNA): TGTGCCAGCAGCCAGTGGGGCCCGAAATTAGCGGGGGACCGACATGAATCCACAGATACGCAGTATTTT. It encodes CASSQWGPKLAGDRHESTDTQYF.

The chain recombines TRBV4-2 with TRBJ1-1, with D tentatively TRBD1 (5 bases). This CDR3 comprises 16 residues. V lost 0 bases to trimming and J lost 7 bases, with 18 bases between them. Germline assignment: CDR1 LGHNA and CDR2 YNFKEQ. The CDR3 nucleotides are TGTGCCAGCAGCCAAGATCTCACCCCGGGGCTGGGTGAAGCTTTCTTT. Its protein is CASSQDLTPGLGEAFF.

This clonotype was found many times. The V gene is TRBV10-3, the J gene TRBJ2-5, with D uncertain. The germline V gene encodes CDR1 ENHRY and CDR2 SYGVKD. The CDR3 consists of 11 residues. V lost 7 bases to trimming and J lost 3 bases, with 6 bases between them. CDR3 protein: CAIKNEETQYF. The CDR3 DNA reads TGTGCCATCAAGAATGAAGAGACCCAGTACTTC.

This clonotype was seen only a few times. J is TRBJ1-5 and V is TRBV20-1; D call uncertain. The CDR3 runs 9 residues. Germline CDR1 is DFQATT and CDR2 is SNEGSKA (reference sequence). The CDR3 region has the DNA TGCAGCGTGAATCAGCCCCAGCATTTT. The encoded protein is CSVNQPQHF.

The J gene is TRBJ2-7, the V gene TRBV6-1, with TRBD2 matching over 9 bases. The CDR3 is 17 amino acids. J lost 4 bases, V lost 6 bases, and 16 bases had no gene match. The V gene's germline CDR1 is MNHNS and CDR2 SASEGT. CDR3 nucleotide sequence: TGTGCCAGCAGGAGGTCACTAGCGGGCGCCACGGGGTACGAGCAGTACTTC. This codes for CASRRSLAGATGYEQYF.

The chain employs TRBV12-3 or TRBV12-4 and TRBJ1-4, with TRBD1 as a possible D gene (6 bases). The CDR3 totals 13 residues. V was cut by 3 bases and J by 8 bases, with 10 bases left in between. This chain's CDR3 is CASSLKQGEKLFF. CDR3 sequence (DNA): TGTGCCAGCAGTTTGAAGCAGGGGGAAAAACTGTTTTTT.

The rearrangement joins TRBV9 to TRBJ2-1, with 9 bases matching TRBD2. Trimming cost V 2 bases and J 6 bases; bases outside gene matches: 6. Germline values: CDR1 SGDLS, CDR2 YYNGEE. The CDR3 extends over 15 amino acids. In nucleotides, the CDR3 is TGTGCCAGCAGCGTGCTAGCGGGGACCTTCAATGAGCAGTTCTTC. Amino acid sequence: CASSVLAGTFNEQFF.

This clonotype was seen only a few times. V usage is TRBV7-9 and J usage is TRBJ1-4; the D is unclear. Germline assignment: CDR1 SEHNR and CDR2 FQNEAQ (reference sequence). The CDR3 runs to 14 residues. The V end lost 4 bases, the J end lost 4 bases, and 10 bases lay between the germline ends. CDR3 amino acids: CASSSTRGNEKLFF. The CDR3 DNA sequence: TGTGCCAGCAGCTCAACCCGGGGTAATGAAAAACTGTTTTTT.

In this sample, this clonotype turned up a few times. The chain is built from TRBV27 and TRBJ2-5; 11 bases agree with TRBD2. Germline V gives CDR1 MNHEY, CDR2 SMNVEV (reference sequence). The V gene end was trimmed by 5 bases and the J gene end by 11 bases; junction bases not matched to a gene: 13. The length of the CDR3 is 15 residues. The DNA of the CDR3 is TGTGCCAGCAGTACTCTAGCGGGAGGTTGGAATGAGCAGTACTTC. As protein: CASSTLAGGWNEQYF.